This T cell receptor (beta chain) was retrieved from a study of human T cells and chemical hapten exposure. Sample time point: patch test 1, 2 weeks after DPC sensitization. The sample's treatment: therapeutic diphenylcyclopropenone sensitization with weekly scalp DPC. The CDR3 has 14 residues. Trimming left V 4 bases short and J 3 bases short, with 13 bases between. Germline V gives CDR1 SGHDN, CDR2 FVKESK. This clonotype was detected many times. Each CDR3 protein is one row after TCRdb ran MiXCR on the RACE reads. The table records approximately 400,000 distinct CDR3 sequences, nearly 5% of them present only once.

This receptor was identified in a woman aged 50 to 60 with alopecia areata. Some clones in this sample may be carry-over from other donors' samples. The starting material was whole blood, obtained in connection with sensitization to the hapten diphenylcyclopropenone (DPC). The J gene is TRBJ2-7, the V gene TRBV14; D is unresolved. CDR3 DNA: TGTGCCAGCAGCCTGACTCTGACGGGCTACGAGCAGTACTTC. As protein: CASSLTLTGYEQYF.